Below, 9 T cell receptor beta chains from the same sample are listed, as sequenced in a study of T cell repertoires in cytomegalovirus infection. Which antigens these TCRs recognize remains unknown. TCRdb used MiXCR to reprocess the reads, holding one entry per CDR3 protein. The sample holds about 46,000 distinct CDR3 sequences, 20% seen once. Sequencing used PBMCs, sequenced either directly or after in vitro stimulation (not recorded which). The origin of the receptors is a human donor in good health (CMV status not recorded). Some clones in this sample may be carry-over from other donors' samples.

This clonotype has ten or more counts. The chain combines TRBV4-3 with TRBJ2-3; D is undetermined. Trimming removed 0 bases at V and 14 bases at J, with 15 bases between. This CDR3 region has 13 residues. Germline lookup yields CDR1 LGHNA and CDR2 YSLEER. CDR3 sequence reads: CASSQDKGKDPYF. CDR3 coding DNA: TGCGCCAGCAGCCAAGATAAGGGAAAGGACCCGTATTTT.

The V gene is TRBV28, the J gene TRBJ2-2; 8 bases fit TRBD2. V shed 6 bases and J 3 bases; nucleotides not matched to a gene: 6. The CDR3 is 15 amino acids. CDR1 is MDHEN and CDR2 is SYDVKM in the germline V gene. DNA of the CDR3: TGTGCCAGCAGCTTTTTGCGGGAGGACACCGGGGAGCTGTTTTTT. It yields the protein CASSFLREDTGELFF.

The chain is built from TRBV14 and TRBJ2-7; 7 bases are a match to TRBD2. The CDR3 length is 16 residues. From germline, CDR1 is SGHDN and CDR2 FVKESK. Trimming at V came to 1 base and at J to 0 bases, leaving 6 bases not matched to a gene. The CDR3 reads CASSQAGASGSYEQYF. The DNA for the CDR3 is TGTGCCAGCAGCCAAGCTGGGGCTAGCGGCTCCTACGAGCAGTACTTC. The variable domain in full, completed from reference TRBV14 and TRBJ2-7, reads EAGVTQFPSHSVIEKGQTVTLRCDPISGHDNLYWYRRVMGKEIKFLLHFVKESKQDESGMPNNRFLAERTGGTYSTLKVQPAELEDSGVYFCASSQAGASGSYEQYFGPGTRLTVT.

This clonotype was detected ten times or more. The V gene is TRBV7-9, the J gene TRBJ2-7, with 12 positions matching TRBD2. The germline CDR1 and CDR2 sequences are SEHNR and FQNEAQ (reference sequence). After removal of 1 base from V and 6 bases from J, the junction contained 4 bases not matched to a gene. The CDR3 extends over 15 amino acids. CDR3 coding DNA: TGTGCCAGCAGCTTAGAACTAGCGGGAGGTGGCGAGCAGTACTTC. This codes for CASSLELAGGGEQYF. The complete variable domain, with remaining parts taken from reference TRBV7-9 and TRBJ2-7, reads DTGVSQNPRHKITKRGQNVTFRCDPISEHNRLYWYRQTLGQGPEFLTYFQNEAQLEKSRLLSDRFSAERPKGSFSTLEIQRTEQGDSAMYLCASSLELAGGGEQYFGPGTRLTVT.

Ten or more counts support this clonotype. This chain uses TRBV6-5 with TRBJ2-1, with 7 positions matching TRBD1. The CDR3 length is 16 residues. V shed 5 bases, J shed 4 bases, and the junction held 11 bases outside the gene matches. CDR1 is MNHEY, CDR2 SVGAGI, per germline. The CDR3 DNA reads TGTGCCAGCAGTACATTCCAGGGGGAAAGGTACAATGAGCAGTTCTTC. It codes for CASSTFQGERYNEQFF.

This clonotype was detected ten times or more. The J gene is TRBJ2-1, the V gene TRBV7-2; maybe TRBD2 (6 bases). Trimming shortened V by 6 bases and J by 6 bases, and 15 bases separated the two germline ends. Per germline, CDR1 SGHTA and CDR2 FQGNSA. This CDR3 spans 14 amino acids. CDR3: CASRRIAAVNEQFF. CDR3 DNA sequence: TGTGCCAGCAGACGGATAGCGGCGGTCAATGAGCAGTTCTTC. The complete variable domain, with remaining parts taken from reference TRBV7-2 and TRBJ2-1, reads GAGVSQSPSNKVTEKGKDVELRCDPISGHTALYWYRQSLGQGLEFLIYFQGNSAPDKSGLPSDRFSAERTGGSVSTLTIQRTQQEDSAVYLCASRRIAAVNEQFFGPGTRLTVL.

This clonotype was seen more than once but under ten times. The chain combines TRBV19 with TRBJ2-1, with 10 bases matching TRBD1. The CDR3 contains 15 residues. The germline V gene encodes CDR1 LNHDA and CDR2 SQIVND (reference sequence). V lost 4 bases and J lost 9; bases outside the gene matches: 9. CDR3 protein: CASSSWDRGKIEQFF. In DNA form, the CDR3 reads TGTGCCAGTAGTAGTTGGGACAGGGGTAAGATTGAGCAGTTCTTC.

The gene calls are TRBV15 and TRBJ2-2, with D unclear. This CDR3 is built from 16 residues. CDR1 is LNHNV and CDR2 is YYDKDF in the germline V gene (reference sequence). V was cut by 1 base and J by 6 bases, with 15 bases left in between. This CDR3 reads CATSRVPRTDPGELFF. CDR3 in DNA: TGTGCCACCAGCAGAGTGCCTCGCACAGACCCCGGGGAGCTGTTTTTT.

This clonotype was detected many times. The V and J genes are TRBV6-1 and TRBJ2-7; a possible D gene is TRBD2 (5 bases). CDR1 MNHNS and CDR2 SASEGT come from the germline V gene. V was trimmed by 4 bases and J by 4 bases, leaving 14 bases between them. The CDR3 sequence is 14 residues long. The CDR3 spells CASSAFLGDYEQYF. As DNA, the CDR3 is TGTGCCAGCAGTGCATTTTTGGGAGATTACGAGCAGTACTTC.